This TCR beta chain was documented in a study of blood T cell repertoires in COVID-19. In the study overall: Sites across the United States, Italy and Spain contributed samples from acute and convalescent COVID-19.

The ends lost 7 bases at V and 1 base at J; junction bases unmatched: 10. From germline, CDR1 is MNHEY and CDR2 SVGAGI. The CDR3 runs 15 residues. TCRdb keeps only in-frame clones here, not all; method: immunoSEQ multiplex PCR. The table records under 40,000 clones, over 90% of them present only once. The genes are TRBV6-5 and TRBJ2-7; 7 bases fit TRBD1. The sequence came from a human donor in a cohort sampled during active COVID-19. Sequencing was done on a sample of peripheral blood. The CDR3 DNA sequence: TGTGCCAGCACAGGACAGGCGTTCCTATCCTACGAGCAGTACTTC. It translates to CASTGQAFLSYEQYF.